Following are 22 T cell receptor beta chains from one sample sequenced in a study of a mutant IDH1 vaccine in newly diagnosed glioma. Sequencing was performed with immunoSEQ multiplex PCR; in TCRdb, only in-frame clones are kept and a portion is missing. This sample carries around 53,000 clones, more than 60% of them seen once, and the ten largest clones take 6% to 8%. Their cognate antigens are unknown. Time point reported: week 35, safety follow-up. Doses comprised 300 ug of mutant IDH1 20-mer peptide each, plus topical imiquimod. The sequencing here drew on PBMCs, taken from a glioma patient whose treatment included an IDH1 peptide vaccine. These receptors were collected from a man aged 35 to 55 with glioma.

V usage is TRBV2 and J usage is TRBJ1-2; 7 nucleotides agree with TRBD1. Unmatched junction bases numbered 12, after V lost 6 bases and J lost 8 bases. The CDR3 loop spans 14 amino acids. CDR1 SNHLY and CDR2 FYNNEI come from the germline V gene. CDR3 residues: CASSEPDRVQGYTF. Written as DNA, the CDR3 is TGTGCCAGCAGCGAACCCGACAGGGTGCAAGGCTACACCTTC.

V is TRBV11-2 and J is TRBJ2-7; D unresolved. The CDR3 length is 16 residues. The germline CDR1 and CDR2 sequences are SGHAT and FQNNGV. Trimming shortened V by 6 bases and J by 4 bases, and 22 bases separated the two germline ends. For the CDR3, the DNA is TGTGCCAGCAGGCCTACCCTAGACACAGAACGTTACGAGCAGTACTTC. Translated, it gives CASRPTLDTERYEQYF.

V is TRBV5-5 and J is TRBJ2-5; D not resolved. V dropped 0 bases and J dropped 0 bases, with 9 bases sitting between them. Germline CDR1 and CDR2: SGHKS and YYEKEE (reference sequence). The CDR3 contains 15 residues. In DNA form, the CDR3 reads TGTGCCAGCAGCTTGGAGCCAGTGTACCAAGAGACCCAGTACTTC. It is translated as CASSLEPVYQETQYF.

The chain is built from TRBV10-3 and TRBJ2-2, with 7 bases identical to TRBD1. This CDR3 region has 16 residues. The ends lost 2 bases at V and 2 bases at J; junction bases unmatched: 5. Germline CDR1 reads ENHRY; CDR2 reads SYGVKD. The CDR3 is CAISEGTVQNTGELFF. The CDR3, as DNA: TGTGCCATCAGTGAGGGGACAGTTCAAAACACCGGGGAGCTGTTTTTT.

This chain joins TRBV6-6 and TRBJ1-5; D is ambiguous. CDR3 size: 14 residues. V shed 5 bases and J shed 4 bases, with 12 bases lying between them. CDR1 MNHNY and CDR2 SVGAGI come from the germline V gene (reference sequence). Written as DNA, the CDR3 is TGTGCCAGCAGTCCCGGAAGAGGAAATCAGCCCCAGCATTTT. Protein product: CASSPGRGNQPQHF.

The CDR3: CASSPGPNTEAFF. The CDR3, as DNA: TGTGCCAGCTCCCCGGGACCTAACACTGAAGCTTTCTTT. This chain links TRBV18 with TRBJ1-1, with D possibly being TRBD1 (5 bases). Trimming removed 6 bases at V and 2 bases at J, with 10 bases between. The CDR3 has 13 residues. Germline assignment: CDR1 KGHSH and CDR2 LQKENI.

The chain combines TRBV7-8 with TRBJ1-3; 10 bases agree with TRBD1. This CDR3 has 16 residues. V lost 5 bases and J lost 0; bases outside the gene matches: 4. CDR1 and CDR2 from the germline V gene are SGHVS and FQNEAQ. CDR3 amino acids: CASSGGQGNSGNTIYF. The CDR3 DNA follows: TGTGCCAGCAGCGGGGGACAGGGGAACTCTGGAAACACCATATATTTT. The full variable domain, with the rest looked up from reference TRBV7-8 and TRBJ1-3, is GAGVSQSPRYKVAKRGQDVALRCDPISGHVSLFWYQQALGQGPEFLTYFQNEAQLDKSGLPSDRFFAERPEGSVSTLKIQRTQQEDSAVYLCASSGGQGNSGNTIYFGEGSWLTVV.

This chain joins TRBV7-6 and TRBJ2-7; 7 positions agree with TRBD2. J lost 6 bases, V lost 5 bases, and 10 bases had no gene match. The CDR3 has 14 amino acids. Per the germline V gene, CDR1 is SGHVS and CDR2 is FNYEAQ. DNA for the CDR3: TGTGCCAGCAGCATGGGGGGGGTCCAGAGCGAGCAGTACTTC. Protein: CASSMGGVQSEQYF.

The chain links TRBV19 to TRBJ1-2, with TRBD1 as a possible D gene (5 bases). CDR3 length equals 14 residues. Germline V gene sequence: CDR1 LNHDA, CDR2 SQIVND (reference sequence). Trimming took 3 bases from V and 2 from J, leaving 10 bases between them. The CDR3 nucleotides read TGTGCCAGTAGTATCACGGGGCCCAACTATGGCTACACCTTC. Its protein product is CASSITGPNYGYTF.

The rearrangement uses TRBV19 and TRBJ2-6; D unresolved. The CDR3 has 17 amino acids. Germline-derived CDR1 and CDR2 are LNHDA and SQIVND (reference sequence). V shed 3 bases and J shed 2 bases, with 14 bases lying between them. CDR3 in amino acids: CASSIHWEGTGANVLTF. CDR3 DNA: TGTGCCAGTAGTATTCACTGGGAAGGGACTGGGGCCAACGTCCTGACTTTC.

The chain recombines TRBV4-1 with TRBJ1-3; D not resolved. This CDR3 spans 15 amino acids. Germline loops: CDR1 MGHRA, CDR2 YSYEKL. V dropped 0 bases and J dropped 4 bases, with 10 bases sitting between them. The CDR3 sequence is CASSQEPHGGNTIYF. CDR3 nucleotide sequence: TGCGCCAGCAGCCAAGAGCCGCACGGGGGAAACACCATATATTTT.

Here the CDR3 reads CASSQRRQGGEKLFF. The CDR3 nucleotides are TGCGCCAGCAGCCAAAGACGGCAGGGTGGTGAAAAACTGTTTTTT. The chain couples TRBV4-1 to TRBJ1-4; TRBD1 might be the D (5 bases). The CDR3 loop spans 15 amino acids. The V gene's germline CDR1 is MGHRA and CDR2 YSYEKL. The V end lost 2 bases, the J end lost 7 bases, and 14 bases lay between the germline ends.

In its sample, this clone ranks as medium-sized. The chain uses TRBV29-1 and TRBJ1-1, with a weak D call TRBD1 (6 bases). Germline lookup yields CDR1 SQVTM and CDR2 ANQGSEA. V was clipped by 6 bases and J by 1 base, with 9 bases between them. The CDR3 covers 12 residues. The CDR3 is CSVPTGNTEAFF. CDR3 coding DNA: TGCAGCGTCCCGACAGGGAACACTGAAGCTTTCTTT. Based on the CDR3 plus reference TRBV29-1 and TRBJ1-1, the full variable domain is SAVISQKPSRDICQRGTSLTIQCQVDSQVTMMFWYRQQPGQSLTLIATANQGSEATYESGFVIDKFPISRPNLTFSTLTVSNMSPEDSSIYLCSVPTGNTEAFFGQGTRLTVV.

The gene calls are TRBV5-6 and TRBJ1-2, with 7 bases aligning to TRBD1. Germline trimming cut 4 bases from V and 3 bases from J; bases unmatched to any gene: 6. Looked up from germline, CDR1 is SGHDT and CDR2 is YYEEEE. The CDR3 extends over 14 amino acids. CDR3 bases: TGTGCCAGCAGCCAAGACAGGGCACACTATGGCTACACCTTC. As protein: CASSQDRAHYGYTF.

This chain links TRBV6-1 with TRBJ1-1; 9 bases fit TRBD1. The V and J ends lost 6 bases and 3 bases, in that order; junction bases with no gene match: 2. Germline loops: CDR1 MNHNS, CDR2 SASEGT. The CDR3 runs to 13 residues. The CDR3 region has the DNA TGTGCCAGCAGCGGGGACAGGGACACTGAAGCTTTCTTT. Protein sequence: CASSGDRDTEAFF.

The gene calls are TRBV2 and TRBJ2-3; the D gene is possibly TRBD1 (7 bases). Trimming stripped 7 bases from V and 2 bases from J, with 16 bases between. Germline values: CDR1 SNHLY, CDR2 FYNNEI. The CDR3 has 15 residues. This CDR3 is CASTSTGRSTDTQYF. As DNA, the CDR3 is TGTGCCAGCACTTCGACAGGGAGGTCCACAGATACGCAGTATTTT.

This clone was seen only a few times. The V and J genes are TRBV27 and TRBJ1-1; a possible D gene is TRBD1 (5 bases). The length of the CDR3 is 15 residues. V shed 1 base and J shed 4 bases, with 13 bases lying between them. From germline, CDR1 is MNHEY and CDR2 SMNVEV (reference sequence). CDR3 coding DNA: TGTGCCAGCAGTTTATACTGGGGCGTGGGCACTGAAGCTTTCTTT. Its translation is CASSLYWGVGTEAFF.

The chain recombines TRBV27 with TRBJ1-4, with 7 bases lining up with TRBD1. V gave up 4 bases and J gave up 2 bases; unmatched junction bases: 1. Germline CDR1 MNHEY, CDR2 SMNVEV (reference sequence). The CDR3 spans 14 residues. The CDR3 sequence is CASSSRGTNEKLFF. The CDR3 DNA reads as TGTGCCAGCAGTTCCAGGGGGACTAATGAAAAACTGTTTTTT.

The CDR3 here is CASSPPEQGYGYTF. The CDR3 bases are TGTGCCAGCTCACCACCGGAACAGGGCTACGGCTACACCTTC. The rearrangement joins TRBV18 to TRBJ1-2; tentative D call: TRBD1 (6 bases). The germline CDR1 and CDR2 sequences are KGHSH and LQKENI. This CDR3 comprises 14 residues. V lost 0 bases and J 8 bases, leaving 13 bases between the germline ends.

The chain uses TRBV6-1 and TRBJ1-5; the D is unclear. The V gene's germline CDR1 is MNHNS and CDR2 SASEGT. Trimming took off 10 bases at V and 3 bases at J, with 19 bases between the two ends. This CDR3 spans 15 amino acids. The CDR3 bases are TGTGCCACCCAACAGTGGGAGGGCTCCAATCAGCCCCAGCATTTT. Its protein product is CATQQWEGSNQPQHF.

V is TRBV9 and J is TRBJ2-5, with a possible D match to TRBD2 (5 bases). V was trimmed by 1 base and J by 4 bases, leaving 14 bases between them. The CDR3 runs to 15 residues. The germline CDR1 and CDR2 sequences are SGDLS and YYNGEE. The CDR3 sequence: CASSVPGKTRETQYF. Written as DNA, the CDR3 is TGTGCCAGCAGCGTACCCGGGAAGACCAGAGAGACCCAGTACTTC.

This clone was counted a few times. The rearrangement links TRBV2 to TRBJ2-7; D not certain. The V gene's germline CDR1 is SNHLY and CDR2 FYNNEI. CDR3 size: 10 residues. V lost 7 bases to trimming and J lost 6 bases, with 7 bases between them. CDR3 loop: CASKGGEQYF. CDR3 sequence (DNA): TGTGCCAGCAAAGGCGGCGAGCAGTACTTC. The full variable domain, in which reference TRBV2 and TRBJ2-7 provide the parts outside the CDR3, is EPEVTQTPSHQVTQMGQEVILRCVPISNHLYFYWYRQILGQKVEFLVSFYNNEISEKSEIFDDQFSVERPDGSNFTLKIRSTKLEDSAMYFCASKGGEQYFGPGTRLTVT.